The 24 T cell receptor beta chains presented below share a single source sample, sequenced in a study of regulatory T cells in long-lasting Graves disease. Stated time point: persistent/refractory GD, antithyroid drugs over 5 years with positive TRAb. Extracted PBMC RNA gave rise to the TCR library. Construction of the TCR beta libraries employed iRepertoire HTBI primers in conjunction with Arm-PCR of CDR3 regions. TCRdb reprocessed the multiplex PCR reads via MiXCR and lists one record per CDR3 protein. The sample yields approximately 500,000 distinct CDR3 sequences, 20% to 25% seen once. The starting material was peripheral blood mononuclear cells (PBMCs), obtained when the disease was refractory, from a patient treated with antithyroid drugs. The receptor set was obtained from a female donor with Graves disease.

The J gene is TRBJ2-5, the V gene TRBV7-3; TRBD2 matches at 15 bases. Germline CDR1 reads SGHTA; CDR2 reads FQGTGA. Germline trimming cut 5 bases from V and 4 bases from J; bases unmatched to any gene: 11. The CDR3 length is 18 residues. The CDR3 region is CASSENSPGLAGGETQYF. The DNA of the CDR3 is TGTGCCAGCAGCGAAAATAGCCCGGGACTAGCGGGGGGAGAGACCCAGTACTTC.

The gene calls are TRBV2 and TRBJ2-7; D uncertain. Trimming took off 3 bases at V and 5 bases at J, with 11 bases between the two ends. The CDR3 runs to 13 residues. The V gene's germline CDR1 is SNHLY and CDR2 FYNNEI. CDR3 nucleotides: TGTGCCAGCAGTGAGCTGGGGTTGAACGAGCAGTACTTC. Translation: CASSELGLNEQYF. The full variable domain, its missing parts supplied by reference TRBV2 and TRBJ2-7, is EPEVTQTPSHQVTQMGQEVILRCVPISNHLYFYWYRQILGQKVEFLVSFYNNEISEKSEIFDDQFSVERPDGSNFTLKIRSTKLEDSAMYFCASSELGLNEQYFGPGTRLTVT.

The gene calls are TRBV19 and TRBJ1-3; TRBD1 might be the D (6 bases). The CDR3 has 15 amino acids. The germline V gene encodes CDR1 LNHDA and CDR2 SQIVND (reference sequence). V lost 5 bases to trimming and J lost 2 bases, with 13 bases between them. CDR3 protein: CASSAGGPPGNTIYF. The CDR3 nucleotides are TGTGCCAGTAGTGCGGGGGGGCCCCCTGGAAACACCATATATTTT.

About this clonotype: A much larger clonotype is one base distant, so this may be a read error. The chain combines TRBV2 with TRBJ1-5; D ambiguous. The CDR3 is 13 amino acids. Germline V gene sequence: CDR1 SNHLY, CDR2 FYNNEI. CDR3 sequence (DNA): TGTGCCAGCAGGGTCGGGAGCAATCAGCCCCGGCATTTT. This codes for CASRVGSNQPRHF.

This chain connects TRBV28 to TRBJ2-3; D not resolved. The germline V and J ends were trimmed by 3 bases and 6 bases, with 7 bases remaining between them. This CDR3 contains 12 residues. Looked up from germline, CDR1 is MDHEN and CDR2 is SYDVKM. The CDR3 nucleotides read TGTGCCAGCAGTTTCCTTGTGGATACGCAGTATTTT. It is translated as CASSFLVDTQYF.

This chain links TRBV5-1 with TRBJ1-4; D not resolved. This CDR3 comprises 15 residues. Germline V lookup: CDR1 SGHRS, CDR2 YFSETQ. V lost 4 bases to trimming and J lost 2 bases, with 12 bases between them. CDR3: CASSQAGETNEKLFF. DNA of the CDR3: TGCGCCAGCAGCCAAGCCGGTGAGACTAATGAAAAACTGTTTTTT.

The rearrangement joins TRBV28 to TRBJ2-1; 9 nucleotides line up with TRBD1. This CDR3 is built from 13 residues. The ends lost 2 bases at V and 12 bases at J; junction bases unmatched: 5. CDR1 is MDHEN, CDR2 SYDVKM, per germline. CDR3 sequence: CASSLRGTGLQFF. The CDR3 nucleotides read TGTGCCAGCAGTTTACGAGGGACAGGGCTGCAGTTCTTC.

This clonotype has a handful of counts. The chain carries TRBV20-1 and TRBJ1-5; D is perhaps TRBD1 (6 bases). CDR1 is DFQATT, CDR2 SNEGSKA, per germline (reference sequence). The CDR3 contains 15 residues. V lost 1 base to trimming and J lost 3 bases, with 13 bases between them. The CDR3 region is CSARVGAHLNQPQHF. In DNA form, the CDR3 reads TGCAGTGCTAGAGTGGGGGCGCATCTCAATCAGCCCCAGCATTTT.

This clonotype was counted at least ten times. This chain links TRBV20-1 with TRBJ1-1; no definite D call. Germline-derived CDR1 and CDR2 are DFQATT and SNEGSKA (reference sequence). Trimming removed 0 bases from V and 1 base from J, with 15 bases in between. There are 16 residues in the CDR3. CDR3 residues: CSARDEVGFRNTEAFF. The CDR3 coding sequence is TGCAGTGCTAGAGATGAGGTGGGGTTTCGGAACACTGAAGCTTTCTTT.

The chain carries TRBV7-9 and TRBJ2-5; no clear D gene. CDR3 length: 12 residues. V was pared by 3 bases and J by 6 bases, with 8 bases between. Germline CDR1 is SEHNR and CDR2 is FQNEAQ (reference sequence). CDR3 loop: CASSLQLQTQYF. The CDR3 coding sequence is TGTGCCAGCAGCTTGCAGTTACAGACCCAGTACTTC. The full variable domain, rest sourced from reference TRBV7-9 and TRBJ2-5, is DTGVSQNPRHKITKRGQNVTFRCDPISEHNRLYWYRQTLGQGPEFLTYFQNEAQLEKSRLLSDRFSAERPKGSFSTLEIQRTEQGDSAMYLCASSLQLQTQYFGPGTRLLVL.

The V and J genes are TRBV9 and TRBJ1-2; TRBD1 matches at 8 bases. V trimming: 0 bases; J trimming: 4 bases; junction bases outside the gene matches: 2. This CDR3 is built from 14 residues. Germline lookup yields CDR1 SGDLS and CDR2 YYNGEE. CDR3 sequence: CASSVAGGGYGYTF. The DNA of the CDR3 is TGTGCCAGCAGCGTAGCAGGGGGCGGCTATGGCTACACCTTC.

The chain has TRBV12-3 or TRBV12-4 and TRBJ2-2; no firm D call. This CDR3 comprises 16 residues. V shed 5 bases and J shed 3 bases, with 16 bases lying between them. DNA for the CDR3: TGTGCCAGCAGTCCACATACGGTCCCTTACACCGGGGAGCTGTTTTTT. This encodes CASSPHTVPYTGELFF.

This clonotype was seen more than once but under ten times. V and J are TRBV28 and TRBJ1-3; TRBD1 matches at 7 bases. CDR3 length equals 15 residues. In germline, CDR1 is MDHEN, CDR2 SYDVKM. Losses at the gene ends were 6 bases for V and 0 bases for J; bases not matched to a gene: 5. The CDR3 protein is CASSKGQFSGNTIYF. In DNA, the CDR3 is TGTGCCAGCAGCAAGGGACAGTTCTCTGGAAACACCATATATTTT. Together with reference TRBV28 and TRBJ1-3, the CDR3 gives the full variable domain: DVKVTQSSRYLVKRTGEKVFLECVQDMDHENMFWYRQDPGLGLRLIYFSYDVKMKEKGDIPEGYSVSREKKERFSLILESASTNQTSMYLCASSKGQFSGNTIYFGEGSWLTVV.

This clonotype was detected many times. This chain joins TRBV12-3 or TRBV12-4 and TRBJ2-7, with TRBD2 matching over 8 bases. J lost 7 bases, V lost 2 bases, and 7 bases had no gene match. The CDR3 totals 14 residues. The CDR3 DNA reads TGTGCCAGCAGTTTAAGCGGGGGTCCTAGGGAGCAGTACTTC. Translation gives CASSLSGGPREQYF.

This clonotype was seen many times. The chain is built from TRBV27 and TRBJ1-6; possibly TRBD1 for D (6 bases). CDR1 MNHEY and CDR2 SMNVEV come from the germline V gene (reference sequence). The CDR3 extends over 15 amino acids. Trimming stripped 6 bases from V and 9 bases from J, with 18 bases between. The CDR3 region is CASSPRTVFSSPLHF. The DNA for the CDR3 is TGTGCCAGCAGCCCCCGGACAGTATTTAGTTCACCCCTCCACTTT.

This chain connects TRBV19 to TRBJ1-4; D call uncertain. In germline, CDR1 is LNHDA, CDR2 SQIVND (reference sequence). The CDR3 contains 15 residues. With 3 bases removed from V and 4 bases from J, the gap between germline ends came to 12 bases. The DNA for the CDR3 is TGTGCCAGTAGTATCCCGACTGGCGGTAATGAAAAACTGTTTTTT. Residues: CASSIPTGGNEKLFF.

This clonotype was observed a handful of times. This chain connects TRBV19 to TRBJ1-5; D possibly corresponds to TRBD1 (5 bases). V lost 3 bases and J lost 3, with 15 bases in between. The CDR3 loop spans 16 amino acids. Germline CDR1 reads LNHDA; CDR2 reads SQIVND (reference sequence). The CDR3 sequence is CASSIFLGRDNQPQHF. The CDR3 nucleotides read TGTGCCAGTAGTATCTTCCTCGGCAGGGACAATCAGCCCCAGCATTTT.

This chain connects TRBV30 to TRBJ2-5, with unresolved D. The germline V and J ends were trimmed by 3 bases and 5 bases, with 4 bases remaining between them. The CDR3 has 10 residues. Germline loops: CDR1 GTSNPN, CDR2 SVGIG (reference sequence). This chain's CDR3 is CAWSRETQYF. Here the CDR3 DNA reads TGTGCCTGGAGCCGGGAGACCCAGTACTTC.

The V and J genes are TRBV9 and TRBJ2-1, with unresolved D. Trimming shortened V by 3 bases and J by 3 bases, and 10 bases separated the two germline ends. The CDR3 spans 14 residues. CDR1 and CDR2 (germline): SGDLS, YYNGEE. The chain's CDR3 is CASSETDGYNEQFF. The CDR3 coding sequence is TGTGCCAGCAGCGAGACGGACGGCTACAATGAGCAGTTCTTC.

This clonotype occurred many times. The V call is TRBV15, the J call TRBJ2-7, with D uncertain. V was shortened by 1 base and J by 0 bases, with 4 bases between the two germline ends. CDR3 size: 13 residues. Germline CDR1 is LNHNV and CDR2 is YYDKDF (reference sequence). CDR3 nucleotides: TGTGCCACCAGCAGAGCGAGCTCCTACGAGCAGTACTTC. Its protein product is CATSRASSYEQYF. Variable domain in full (rest from reference TRBV15 and TRBJ2-7): DAMVIQNPRYQVTQFGKPVTLSCSQTLNHNVMYWYQQKSSQAPKLLFHYYDKDFNNEADTPDNFQSRRPNTSFCFLDIRSPGLGDTAMYLCATSRASSYEQYFGPGTRLTVT.

This clonotype was found a few times. The rearrangement uses TRBV6-5 and TRBJ1-1; 10 bases map to TRBD1. This CDR3 is built from 17 residues. V trimming: 2 bases; J trimming: 11 bases; junction bases outside the gene matches: 17. Germline CDR1 reads MNHEY; CDR2 reads SVGAGI. CDR3 nucleotides: TGTGCCAGCAGTTACGGATATCAAGACAGGGGGCGCAATAGGGCTTTCTTT. Translation: CASSYGYQDRGRNRAFF.

This clonotype was observed a few times. This sequence joins TRBV29-1 and TRBJ1-2; D may be TRBD1 (5 bases). The CDR3 contains 14 residues. CDR1 and CDR2 from the germline V gene are SQVTM and ANQGSEA. The V and J ends lost 6 bases and 2 bases respectively, with 16 bases between them. Written as DNA, the CDR3 is TGCAGCGTCCTACGGCGGGGGACGAACTATGGCTACACCTTC. Encoded protein: CSVLRRGTNYGYTF.

Notes on this clonotype: A much larger clone differs by one base, so this may be a read error. The chain combines TRBV12-3 or TRBV12-4 with TRBJ1-3; TRBD1 matches at 7 bases. This CDR3 region has 14 residues. DNA for the CDR3: TGTGTCAGCAGGCGGGACAGATCTGGAAACACCATATATTTT. Translation: CVSRRDRSGNTIYF.

The table lists this clonotype with many counts. The rearrangement joins TRBV20-1 to TRBJ1-2, with D unresolved. The V end lost 5 bases, the J end lost 7 bases, and 17 bases lay between the germline ends. Germline loops: CDR1 DFQATT, CDR2 SNEGSKA (reference sequence). This CDR3 comprises 13 residues. The CDR3 loop is CSAPMGGSGGYTF. Here the CDR3 DNA reads TGCAGTGCTCCCATGGGTGGTTCGGGTGGCTACACCTTC.